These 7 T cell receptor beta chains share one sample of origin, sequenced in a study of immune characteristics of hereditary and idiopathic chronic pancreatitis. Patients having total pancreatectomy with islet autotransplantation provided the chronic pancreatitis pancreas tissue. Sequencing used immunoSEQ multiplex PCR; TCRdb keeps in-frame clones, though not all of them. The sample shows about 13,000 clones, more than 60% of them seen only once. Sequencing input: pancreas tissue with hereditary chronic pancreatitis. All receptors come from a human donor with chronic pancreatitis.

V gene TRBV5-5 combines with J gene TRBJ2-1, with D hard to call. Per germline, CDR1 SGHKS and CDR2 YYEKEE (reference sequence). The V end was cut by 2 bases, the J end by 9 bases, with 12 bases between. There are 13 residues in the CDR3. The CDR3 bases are TGTGCCAGCAGCTTCGGTCGAACGGGTGAGCAGTTCTTC. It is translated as CASSFGRTGEQFF.

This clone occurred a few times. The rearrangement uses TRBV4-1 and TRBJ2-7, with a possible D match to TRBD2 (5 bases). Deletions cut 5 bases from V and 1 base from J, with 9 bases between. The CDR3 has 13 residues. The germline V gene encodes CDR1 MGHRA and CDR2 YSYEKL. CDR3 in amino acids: CASSLDWSYEQYF. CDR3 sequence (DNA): TGCGCCAGCAGCTTGGACTGGTCCTACGAGCAGTACTTC.

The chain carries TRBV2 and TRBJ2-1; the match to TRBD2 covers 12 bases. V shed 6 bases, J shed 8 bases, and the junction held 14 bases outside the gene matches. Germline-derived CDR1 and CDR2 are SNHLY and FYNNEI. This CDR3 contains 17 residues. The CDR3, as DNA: TGTGCCAGCAGCCACCCGACTAGCGGGAGATCCATTTATGAGCAGTTCTTC. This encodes CASSHPTSGRSIYEQFF.

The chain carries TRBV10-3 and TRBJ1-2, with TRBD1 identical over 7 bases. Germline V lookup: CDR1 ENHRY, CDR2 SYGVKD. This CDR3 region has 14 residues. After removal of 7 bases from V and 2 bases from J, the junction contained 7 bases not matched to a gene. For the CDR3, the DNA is TGTGCCATCAACTCTCAACAGGGGAACTATGGCTACACCTTC. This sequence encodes CAINSQQGNYGYTF.

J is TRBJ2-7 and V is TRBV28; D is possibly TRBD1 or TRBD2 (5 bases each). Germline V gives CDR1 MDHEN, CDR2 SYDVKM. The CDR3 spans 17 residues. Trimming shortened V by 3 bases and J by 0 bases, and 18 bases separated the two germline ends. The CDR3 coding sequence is TGTGCCAGCAGTTTTTGGCCGGGACGGACCGTCTCCTACGAGCAGTACTTC. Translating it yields CASSFWPGRTVSYEQYF. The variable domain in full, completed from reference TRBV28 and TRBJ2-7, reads DVKVTQSSRYLVKRTGEKVFLECVQDMDHENMFWYRQDPGLGLRLIYFSYDVKMKEKGDIPEGYSVSREKKERFSLILESASTNQTSMYLCASSFWPGRTVSYEQYFGPGTRLTVT.

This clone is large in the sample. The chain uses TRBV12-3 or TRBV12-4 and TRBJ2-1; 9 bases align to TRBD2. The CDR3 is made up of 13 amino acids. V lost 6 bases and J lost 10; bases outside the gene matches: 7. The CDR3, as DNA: TGTGCCAGCAGCCCTTGGCGGGAGGGAGAGCAGTTCTTC. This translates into CASSPWREGEQFF.

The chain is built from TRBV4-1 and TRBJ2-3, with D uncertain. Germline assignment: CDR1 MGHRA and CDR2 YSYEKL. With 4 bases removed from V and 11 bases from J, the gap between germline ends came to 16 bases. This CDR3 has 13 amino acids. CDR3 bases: TGCGCCAGCAGCCCCGCATCTGGGATAGGGCAGTATTTT. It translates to CASSPASGIGQYF.